This T cell receptor (beta chain) stems from a study of yellow fever vaccine responses in identical twins. In the case of this clonotype: Its antigen is as yet unknown.

TCRdb fed the RT-PCR reads into MiXCR, producing one record per CDR3 protein. The table has under 3,000 distinct CDR3 sequences, 81% seen once. General study findings and limits: Reports say the vaccine T cell response in twins looked partly convergent and partly personalized.

The CDR3 covers 13 residues. V was cut by 6 bases and J by 1 base, with 9 bases left in between. V usage is TRBV12-3 or TRBV12-4 and J usage is TRBJ2-5; D gene uncertain. The sequencing here drew on T cells from blood (PBMCs), unsorted or a sorted subset (not recorded which), taken before or after yellow fever vaccination (not recorded which). This receptor was taken from a woman aged 18-30 years who received the yellow fever vaccine. This CDR3 is CASRLGPQETQYF. The DNA for the CDR3 is TGTGCCAGCAGACTCGGACCCCAAGAGACCCAGTACTTC.